This T cell receptor (beta chain) was sequenced in a study of blood T cell repertoires in COVID-19. Looked up from germline, CDR1 is MNHEY and CDR2 is SVGEGT. V lost 4 bases, J lost 2 bases, and 0 bases stayed unmatched. CDR3 length: 14 residues. Membership in each cohort depended on participant-reported clinical history. Clones were read by immunoSEQ multiplex PCR, and TCRdb kept only the in-frame ones, dropping some. The sample carries about 260,000 clones, about 87% recorded once. The gene calls are TRBV6-2 or TRBV6-3 and TRBJ1-5, with 9 bases identical to TRBD1. The TCR was taken from a woman aged 40 to 50 who had been exposed to COVID-19. Sequenced sample: PBMCs or T cells enriched from blood (not recorded which). CDR3 bases: TGTGCCAGCAGTTGGACAGGGGGCAATCAGCCCCAGCATTTT. Its translation is CASSWTGGNQPQHF.